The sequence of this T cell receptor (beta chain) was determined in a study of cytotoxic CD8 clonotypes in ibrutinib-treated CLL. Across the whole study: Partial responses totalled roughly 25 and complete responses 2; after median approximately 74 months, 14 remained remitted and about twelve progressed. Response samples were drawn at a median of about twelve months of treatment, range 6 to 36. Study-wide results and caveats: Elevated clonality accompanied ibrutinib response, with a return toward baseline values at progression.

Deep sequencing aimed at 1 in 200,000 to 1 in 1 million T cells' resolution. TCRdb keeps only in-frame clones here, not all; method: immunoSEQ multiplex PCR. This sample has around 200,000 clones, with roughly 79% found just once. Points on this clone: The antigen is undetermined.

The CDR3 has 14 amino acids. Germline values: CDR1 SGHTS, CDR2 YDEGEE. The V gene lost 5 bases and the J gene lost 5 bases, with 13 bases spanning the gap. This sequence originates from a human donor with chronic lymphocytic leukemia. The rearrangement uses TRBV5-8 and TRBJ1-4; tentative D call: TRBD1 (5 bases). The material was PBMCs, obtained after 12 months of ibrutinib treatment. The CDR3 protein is CASSFGGVNEKLFF. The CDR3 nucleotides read TGTGCCAGCAGTTTCGGGGGTGTGAATGAAAAACTGTTTTTT. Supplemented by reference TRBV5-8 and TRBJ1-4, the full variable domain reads EAGVTQSPTHLIKTRGQQATLRCSPISGHTSVYWYQQALGLGLQFLLWYDEGEERNRGNFPPRFSGRQFPNYSSELNVNALELEDSALYLCASSFGGVNEKLFFGSGTQLSVL.